These 8 T cell receptor beta chains were all obtained from the same sample, sequenced in a study of blood T cell repertoires in COVID-19. Sequencing was performed with immunoSEQ multiplex PCR; in TCRdb, only in-frame clones are kept and a portion is missing. This table holds about 73,000 clones, around 81% found once. Specimen: peripheral blood. All receptors come from a human donor in a cohort sampled during active COVID-19.

The chain carries TRBV24-1 and TRBJ2-1, with TRBD1 as a possible D gene (5 bases). V was cut by 1 base and J by 11 bases, with 11 bases left in between. CDR1 KGHDR and CDR2 SFDVKD come from the germline V gene. The CDR3 contains 13 residues. Here the CDR3 reads CATSDFSAGKQFF. In nucleotides, the CDR3 is TGTGCCACCAGTGATTTTAGTGCAGGGAAGCAGTTCTTC.

The chain recombines TRBV7-3 with TRBJ2-3, with 7 positions matching TRBD2. Germline CDR1 is SGHTA and CDR2 is FQGTGA. J gave up 5 bases and V 3 bases, and 8 bases lay outside the gene matches. The CDR3 is 15 amino acids. The CDR3 nucleotides read TGTGCCAGCAGCTTTGGGAGCGGGGCAGGAGATACGCAGTATTTT. It translates to CASSFGSGAGDTQYF.

The chain has TRBV6-5 and TRBJ2-7, with TRBD1 identical over 9 bases. CDR1 is MNHEY, CDR2 SVGAGI, per germline. The CDR3 has 14 residues. The J segment lost 3 bases and the V segment lost 6 bases, leaving 6 bases of the junction unmatched. The DNA for the CDR3 is TGTGCCAGCAGACAGGGACAGGGATTCTACGAGCAGTACTTC. Protein: CASRQGQGFYEQYF.

This clone appeared a few times. This sequence joins TRBV7-2 and TRBJ2-5, with D unclear. The germline CDR1 and CDR2 sequences are SGHTA and FQGNSA. This CDR3 has 14 residues. Trimming cost V 5 bases and J 5 bases, with 15 bases left between them. The chain's CDR3 is CASSAGGLIETQYF. The CDR3 nucleotides are TGTGCCAGCAGCGCCGGTGGGCTTATCGAGACCCAGTACTTC.

The chain is built from TRBV19 and TRBJ2-7; TRBD1 might be the D (6 bases). The CDR3 spans 14 residues. Per germline, CDR1 LNHDA and CDR2 SQIVND (reference sequence). V lost 0 bases to trimming and J lost 5 bases, with 11 bases between them. CDR3 in amino acids: CASSIEWGRHEQYF. Written as DNA, the CDR3 is TGTGCCAGTAGTATAGAGTGGGGGCGCCACGAGCAGTACTTC.

V usage is TRBV4-1 and J usage is TRBJ2-7; 8 bases map to TRBD1. V was clipped by 2 bases and J by 6 bases; unmatched bases: 12. Germline assignment: CDR1 MGHRA and CDR2 YSYEKL. CDR3 size: 16 residues. The CDR3: CASSQHLGQGLSEQYF. Here the CDR3 DNA reads TGCGCCAGCAGCCAACATTTAGGACAGGGTTTGAGCGAGCAGTACTTC.

The table lists this clone with a few counts. The chain is built from TRBV15 and TRBJ2-7; D is perhaps TRBD2 (7 bases). Germline V gene data show CDR1 as LNHNV and CDR2 as YYDKDF (reference sequence). The V gene lost 5 bases and the J gene lost 3 bases, with 14 bases spanning the gap. The CDR3 covers 14 residues. CDR3 sequence (DNA): TGTGCCACCAGCCCGCGGGGGCCATTCTACGAGCAGTACTTC. Its translation: CATSPRGPFYEQYF.

This sequence joins TRBV18 and TRBJ1-6, with D possibly matching TRBD1 (5 bases). The CDR3 runs 16 residues. The germline gives CDR1 KGHSH, CDR2 LQKENI. V gave up 5 bases and J gave up 7 bases, with 18 bases separating them. The CDR3 here is CASSSMAGRTNSPLHF. The CDR3 DNA follows: TGTGCCAGCTCATCTATGGCGGGACGGACAAATTCACCCCTCCACTTT.